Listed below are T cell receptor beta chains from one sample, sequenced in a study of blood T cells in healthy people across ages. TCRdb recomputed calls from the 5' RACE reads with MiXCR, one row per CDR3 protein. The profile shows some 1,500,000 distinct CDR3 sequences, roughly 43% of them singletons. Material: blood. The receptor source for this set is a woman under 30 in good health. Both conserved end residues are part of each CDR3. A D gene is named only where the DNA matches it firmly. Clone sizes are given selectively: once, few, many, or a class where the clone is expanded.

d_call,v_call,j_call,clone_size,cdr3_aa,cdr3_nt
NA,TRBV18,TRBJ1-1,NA,CASSPLQGGAEAFF,TGTGCCAGCTCACCCCTACAGGGTGGGGCTGAAGCTTTCTTT
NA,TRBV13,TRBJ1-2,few,CASSFTGPPVGYTF,TGTGCCAGCAGCTTCACAGGGCCCCCTGTTGGCTACACCTTC
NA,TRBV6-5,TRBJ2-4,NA,CASSTPGAAKNIQYF,TGTGCCAGCAGTACCCCGGGAGCAGCCAAAAACATTCAGTACTTC
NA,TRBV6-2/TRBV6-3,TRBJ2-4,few,CASSSAQSGNIQYF,TGTGCCAGCAGCTCTGCACAGTCAGGAAACATTCAGTACTTC
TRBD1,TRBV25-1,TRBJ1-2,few,CASSARTGLNYGYTF,TGTGCCAGCAGTGCTCGGACAGGTCTAAACTATGGCTACACCTTC
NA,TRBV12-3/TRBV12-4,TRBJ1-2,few,CASSIPRVRQYGYTF,TGTGCCAGCAGTATCCCACGAGTTCGTCAATATGGCTACACCTTC
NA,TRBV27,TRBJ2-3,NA,CASRASMNTQYF,TGTGCCAGCAGAGCCTCTATGAATACGCAGTATTTT
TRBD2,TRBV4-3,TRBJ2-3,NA,CASSQDRGTSGSRDTQYF,TGCGCCAGCAGCCAAGACCGCGGGACTAGCGGGAGTCGGGATACGCAGTATTTT
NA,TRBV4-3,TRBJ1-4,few,CASSQGDLANEKLFF,TGCGCCAGCAGCCAAGGGGACCTCGCTAATGAAAAACTGTTTTTT
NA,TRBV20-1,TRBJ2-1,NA,CSAPLRGPSSNEQFF,TGCAGTGCTCCGTTAAGGGGTCCGAGCTCGAATGAGCAGTTCTTC
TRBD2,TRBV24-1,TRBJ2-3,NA,CATSDYTSGRDTQYF,TGTGCCACCAGTGATTATACTAGCGGGAGAGATACGCAGTATTTT
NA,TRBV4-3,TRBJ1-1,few,CASSQGVWSNTEAFF,TGCGCCAGCAGCCAGGGCGTTTGGTCGAACACTGAAGCTTTCTTT
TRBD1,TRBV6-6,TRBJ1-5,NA,CASRDRVDQPQHF,TGTGCCAGCAGGGACAGGGTTGATCAGCCCCAGCATTTT
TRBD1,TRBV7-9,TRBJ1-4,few,CASSLRPGDRENEKLFF,TGTGCCAGCAGCTTAAGGCCCGGCGACAGGGAAAATGAAAAACTGTTTTTT
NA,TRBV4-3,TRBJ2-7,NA,CASSQALAPTFGEQYF,TGCGCCAGCAGCCAAGCCCTTGCACCGACCTTTGGAGAGCAGTACTTC
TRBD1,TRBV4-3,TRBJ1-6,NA,CASSQGTGNNSPLHF,TGCGCCAGCAGCCAAGGGACAGGGAATAATTCACCCCTCCACTTT
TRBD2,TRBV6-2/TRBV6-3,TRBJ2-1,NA,CASTSGRAKENNEQFF,TGTGCCAGCACCAGCGGGAGGGCCAAGGAAAACAATGAGCAGTTCTTC
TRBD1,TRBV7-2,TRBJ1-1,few,CASSLDRGRAFF,TGTGCCAGCAGCCTGGACAGGGGAAGGGCTTTCTTT
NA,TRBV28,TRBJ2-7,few,CASSSNRYEQYF,TGTGCCAGCAGTTCCAACCGATACGAGCAGTACTTC
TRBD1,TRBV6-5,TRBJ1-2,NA,CASRIGSGTGGYGYTF,TGTGCCAGCAGGATAGGATCCGGGACAGGGGGCTATGGCTACACCTTC
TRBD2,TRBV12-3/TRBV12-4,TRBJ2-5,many,CASSPSGGQETQYF,TGTGCCAGCAGTCCTAGCGGGGGACAAGAGACCCAGTACTTC
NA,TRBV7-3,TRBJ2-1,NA,CASSWSVSTGNEQFF,TGTGCCAGCAGCTGGAGCGTGAGTACAGGGAATGAGCAGTTCTTC
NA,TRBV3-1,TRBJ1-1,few,CASSQRRSLNTEAFF,TGTGCCAGCAGCCAACGTCGAAGCCTGAACACTGAAGCTTTCTTT
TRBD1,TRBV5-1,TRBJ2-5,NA,CASGRITGEETQYF,TGCGCCAGCGGCCGGATTACAGGGGAAGAGACCCAGTACTTC
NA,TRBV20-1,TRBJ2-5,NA,CSAVRTAYQETQYF,TGCAGTGCAGTTCGGACTGCGTACCAAGAGACCCAGTACTTC
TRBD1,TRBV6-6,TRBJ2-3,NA,CASRDRIGTDTQYF,TGTGCCAGCCGGGACAGAATTGGCACAGATACGCAGTATTTT
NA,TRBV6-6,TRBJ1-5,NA,CASSYEQDINQPQHF,TGTGCCAGCAGTTACGAGCAGGACATCAATCAGCCCCAGCATTTT
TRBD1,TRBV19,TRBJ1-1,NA,CASSIDTGGFTEAFF,TGTGCCAGTAGTATAGATACAGGGGGCTTCACTGAAGCTTTCTTT
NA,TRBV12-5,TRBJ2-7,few,CASGPLRIGVFPSSYEQYF,TGTGCTAGTGGTCCCCTTAGGATAGGGGTTTTCCCCAGCTCCTACGAGCAGTACTTC
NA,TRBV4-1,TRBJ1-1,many,CASSQEGGNTEAFF,TGTGCCAGCAGTCAAGAAGGGGGGAACACTGAAGCTTTCTTT
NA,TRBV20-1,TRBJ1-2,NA,CSAEAQGRLGGYTF,TGCAGTGCGGAAGCCCAGGGGCGGTTGGGTGGCTACACCTTC
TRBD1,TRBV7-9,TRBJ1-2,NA,CASSLAWIGQGNYGYTF,TGTGCCAGCAGCTTAGCCTGGATTGGACAGGGCAACTATGGCTACACCTTC
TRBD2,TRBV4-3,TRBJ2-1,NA,CASSQDRYGTSGSNEQFF,TGCGCCAGCAGCCAAGATCGGTACGGGACTAGCGGGAGTAATGAGCAGTTCTTC
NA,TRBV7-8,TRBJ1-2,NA,CASSPPTGNSNYGYTF,TGTGCCAGCAGCCCCCCGACAGGAAATAGTAACTATGGCTACACCTTC
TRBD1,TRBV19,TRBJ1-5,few,CASSVRGQGLNQPQHF,TGTGCCAGTAGTGTGCGTGGACAGGGGCTCAATCAGCCCCAGCATTTT
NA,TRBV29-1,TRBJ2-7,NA,CSVESQVAAATYNEQYF,TGCAGCGTTGAATCACAGGTGGCGGCGGCAACCTACAATGAGCAGTACTTC
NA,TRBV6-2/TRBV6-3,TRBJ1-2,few,CASSYGGGRRGYTF,TGTGCCAGCAGTTACGGCGGGGGTCGTCGGGGCTACACCTTC